The present TCR beta chain was sequenced within a study of T cells in women clearing cervical HPV infection. Looking at the study overall: Control women cleared a single incident HPV16 infection within 12 months. Blood came at first lesion visit for cases, post-clearance for controls.

Concerning this clone itself: What it recognizes is unknown. The read terminates 3 residues ahead of where the CDR3 ends, so the germline J gene completes it.

The V gene's germline CDR1 is LNHDA and CDR2 SQIVND (reference sequence). The CDR3 loop spans 15 amino acids. With V trimmed by 4 bases and J by 3 bases, 8 bases remained unmatched. Sequencing was performed with immunoSEQ multiplex PCR; in TCRdb, only in-frame clones are kept and a portion is missing. This listing includes some 20,000 clones. Overall study results and limits: Cases carried less TRBV6-7 than controls: about 0.1% versus 0.15%.

This sequence originates from a woman between 18 and 70 years old with a cervical HPV16 infection that either progressed to CIN3+ or cleared (not recorded which). The chain is built from TRBV19 and TRBJ1-1; 7 nucleotides align to TRBD1. The sequencing sample was made of blood buffy coat. The sequenced part of the CDR3 DNA is TGTGCCAGTAGTAAAAACAGGGGCTGGGACACTGAA. This codes for CASSKNRGWDTE. The complete CDR3 protein is CASSKNRGWDTEAFF. The full variable domain, completed using reference TRBV19 and TRBJ1-1, is DGGITQSPKYLFRKEGQNVTLSCEQNLNHDAMYWYRQDPGQGLRLIYYSQIVNDFQKGDIAEGYSVSREKKESFPLTVTSAQKNPTAFYLCASSKNRGWDTEAFFGQGTRLTVV.